This T cell receptor (beta chain) emerged from a study of cytomegalovirus exposure and HLA in healthy donors. V lost 2 bases to trimming and J lost 2 bases, with 3 bases between them. Germline V gene sequence: CDR1 MGHDK, CDR2 SYGVNS. CDR3 length equals 12 residues. PCR involved 60 Vbeta and 13 Jbeta primers. Using immunoSEQ multiplex PCR, the repertoire was profiled, and TCRdb retains in-frame clones only, with some absent. This table has roughly 180,000 clones, roughly 80% appearing once. Overall study findings and caveats: TCR beta V- and J-gene trimming, according to a later analysis, was linked to a missense DCLRE1C variant.

Worth noting for this clone: What it recognizes is unknown.

The chain combines TRBV25-1 with TRBJ1-1; D is undetermined. Sequenced input: PBMCs. The receptor comes from a male donor in good health and CMV-seronegative. The CDR3 DNA sequence: TGTGCCAGCAGTGAACTAAACACTGAAGCTTTCTTT. It yields the protein CASSELNTEAFF. Using reference TRBV25-1 and TRBJ1-1 for the parts outside the CDR3, the full variable domain is EADIYQTPRYLVIGTGKKITLECSQTMGHDKMYWYQQDPGMELHLIHYSYGVNSTEKGDLSSESTVSRIRTEHFPLTLESARPSHTSQYLCASSELNTEAFFGQGTRLTVV.